This T cell receptor beta chain was recovered during a study of T cell changes during pregnancy in multiple sclerosis. Sequenced by immunoSEQ multiplex PCR; TCRdb stores in-frame clones only, minus some. The sample carries tens of thousands of clones, around 94% recorded once. Germline V lookup: CDR1 SGHAT, CDR2 FQDESV (reference sequence). Trimming cost V 1 base and J 4 bases, with 20 bases left between them. The CDR3 loop spans 18 amino acids. This sequence was found in a female donor in good health, enrolled as a control in a pregnancy study. Material: peripheral blood, obtained in the second trimester of pregnancy. The chain uses TRBV11-1 and TRBJ2-1, with a weak D call TRBD2 (6 bases). This CDR3 is CASSLEYTSPNTYNEQFF. CDR3 sequence (DNA): TGTGCCAGCAGCTTAGAGTATACTAGCCCAAATACATACAATGAGCAGTTCTTC.